Following are 15 T cell receptor beta chains from one sample sequenced in a study of T cell changes during pregnancy in multiple sclerosis. Repertoires were generated with immunoSEQ multiplex PCR, while TCRdb's copy carries only in-frame clones and drops some. The sample lists 88,000 or so clones; 92% were seen once. This material consisted of peripheral blood, taken before pregnancy. The receptors derive from a female donor with multiple sclerosis, enrolled in a pregnancy study.

The rearrangement links TRBV6-5 to TRBJ2-5; 12 bases match TRBD2. This CDR3 has 15 amino acids. Germline CDR1 and CDR2: MNHEY and SVGAGI. Unmatched junction bases numbered 1, after V lost 4 bases and J lost 1 base. The CDR3 sequence: CASSSGLAGQETQYF. CDR3 nucleotide sequence: TGTGCCAGCAGTTCGGGACTAGCGGGCCAAGAGACCCAGTACTTC.

The gene calls are TRBV19 and TRBJ2-3, with 9 bases identical to TRBD1. The V segment lost 5 bases and the J segment 8 bases; nucleotides outside the gene matches: 8. The CDR3 covers 14 residues. The germline CDR1 and CDR2 sequences are LNHDA and SQIVND (reference sequence). The DNA of the CDR3 is TGTGCCAGTAGTTGGAGACAGGGGGTTGGTACGCAGTATTTT. Encoded protein: CASSWRQGVGTQYF.

This CDR3 is CSVAVGGRSQGTQYF. In nucleotides, the CDR3 is TGCAGCGTTGCGGTGGGGGGGCGCAGTCAGGGGACCCAGTACTTC. The chain combines TRBV29-1 with TRBJ2-5; a weak D match, TRBD2 (7 bases). Germline CDR1 reads SQVTM; CDR2 reads ANQGSEA. V was cut by 4 bases and J by 7 bases, with 22 bases left in between. CDR3 size: 15 residues.

The V call is TRBV19, the J call TRBJ2-1; TRBD1 matches 9 bases. Germline assignment: CDR1 LNHDA and CDR2 SQIVND (reference sequence). The CDR3 sequence is 15 residues long. Trimming cost V 1 base and J 2 bases; bases outside gene matches: 0. This CDR3 reads CASSIGQGAYNEQFF. The CDR3 bases are TGTGCCAGTAGTATAGGACAGGGGGCCTACAATGAGCAGTTCTTC. Filled out from reference TRBV19 and TRBJ2-1, the complete variable domain reads DGGITQSPKYLFRKEGQNVTLSCEQNLNHDAMYWYRQDPGQGLRLIYYSQIVNDFQKGDIAEGYSVSREKKESFPLTVTSAQKNPTAFYLCASSIGQGAYNEQFFGPGTRLTVL.

This rearrangement joins TRBV5-4 to TRBJ2-5; tentatively, D is TRBD2 (8 bases). The V end lost 4 bases, the J end lost 1 base, and 23 bases lay between the germline ends. Looked up from germline, CDR1 is SGHNT and CDR2 is YYREEE (reference sequence). The CDR3 extends over 18 amino acids. The CDR3 here is CASSISGGVAGRQETQYF. CDR3 coding DNA: TGTGCCAGCAGCATATCAGGGGGGGTAGCGGGACGCCAAGAGACCCAGTACTTC. Together with reference TRBV5-4 and TRBJ2-5, the CDR3 gives the full variable domain: ETGVTQSPTHLIKTRGQQVTLRCSSQSGHNTVSWYQQALGQGPQFIFQYYREEENGRGNFPPRFSGLQFPNYSSELNVNALELDDSALYLCASSISGGVAGRQETQYFGPGTRLLVL.

The chain is built from TRBV18 and TRBJ2-7; D possibly corresponds to TRBD2 (6 bases). Germline V gene lookup returns CDR1 KGHSH and CDR2 LQKENI. The V end lost 3 bases, the J end lost 2 bases, and 14 bases lay between the germline ends. The CDR3 runs to 15 residues. The CDR3 DNA reads as TGTGCCAGCTCACCCCTTGGACTAACACCCTACGAGCAGTACTTC. Translating it yields CASSPLGLTPYEQYF.

V gene TRBV27 combines with J gene TRBJ2-7, with TRBD2 as a possible D gene (6 bases). Looked up from germline, CDR1 is MNHEY and CDR2 is SMNVEV (reference sequence). The germline V and J ends were trimmed by 4 bases and 2 bases, with 18 bases remaining between them. The CDR3 is made up of 16 amino acids. The CDR3 DNA reads as TGTGCCAGCAGTTCCCTTTGGCGGGAAAAGACCTACGAGCAGTACTTC. This translates into CASSSLWREKTYEQYF.

This chain uses TRBV29-1 with TRBJ2-2, with 12 bases matching TRBD1. CDR3 length equals 16 residues. Trimming at V came to 2 bases and at J to 6 bases, leaving 7 bases not matched to a gene. CDR1 SQVTM and CDR2 ANQGSEA come from the germline V gene. In DNA, the CDR3 is TGCAGCGTTGAAATGGGGGACAGGGGGCGCCCCGGGGAGCTGTTTTTT. This codes for CSVEMGDRGRPGELFF.

The chain carries TRBV19 and TRBJ1-2; D not resolved. Germline values: CDR1 LNHDA, CDR2 SQIVND (reference sequence). The CDR3 is 10 residues long. V lost 7 bases and J 7 bases, leaving 7 bases between the germline ends. The CDR3 loop is CASKSGGYTF. DNA for the CDR3: TGTGCCAGTAAAAGCGGTGGCTACACCTTC.

The chain combines TRBV30 with TRBJ2-2; 7 bases match TRBD2. Germline V gene data show CDR1 as GTSNPN and CDR2 as SVGIG (reference sequence). The CDR3 length is 13 residues. Germline trimming cut 5 bases from V and 16 bases from J; bases unmatched to any gene: 16. As DNA, the CDR3 is TGTGCCTGGGCAGAGCGGGACCAAATAGCACAGTTTTTT. This sequence encodes CAWAERDQIAQFF.

The V gene is TRBV27, the J gene TRBJ2-7, with 9 bases fitting TRBD1. CDR1 MNHEY and CDR2 SMNVEV come from the germline V gene (reference sequence). Losses at the gene ends were 5 bases for V and 4 bases for J; bases not matched to a gene: 6. This CDR3 has 14 residues. Written as DNA, the CDR3 is TGTGCCAGCAGTCTGACAGGGGGTTCGTACGAGCAGTACTTC. This gives the protein CASSLTGGSYEQYF.

The chain carries TRBV28 and TRBJ1-5, with 7 bases aligning to TRBD1. The CDR3 runs 15 residues. After removal of 3 bases from V and 6 bases from J, the junction contained 8 bases not matched to a gene. CDR1 is MDHEN and CDR2 is SYDVKM in the germline V gene. In DNA form, the CDR3 reads TGTGCCAGCAGTTTTGCCCGTGACAGGGTTCAGCCCCAGCATTTT. It is translated as CASSFARDRVQPQHF. The variable domain in full, with the rest retrieved from reference TRBV28 and TRBJ1-5, is DVKVTQSSRYLVKRTGEKVFLECVQDMDHENMFWYRQDPGLGLRLIYFSYDVKMKEKGDIPEGYSVSREKKERFSLILESASTNQTSMYLCASSFARDRVQPQHFGDGTRLSIL.

The chain recombines TRBV2 with TRBJ2-2; weak D call: TRBD2 (5 bases). There are 13 residues in the CDR3. Germline CDR1 reads SNHLY; CDR2 reads FYNNEI. The germline V and J ends were trimmed by 3 bases and 5 bases, with 7 bases remaining between them. The CDR3 region is CASSEEVTGELFF. The CDR3 bases are TGTGCCAGCAGTGAGGAGGTGACCGGGGAGCTGTTTTTT.

This clone was seen only a few times. The rearrangement uses TRBV18 and TRBJ2-5; TRBD2 is a possible D gene (6 bases). The germline V gene has CDR1 KGHSH and CDR2 LQKENI. The V end lost 6 bases, the J end lost 4 bases, and 24 bases lay between the germline ends. There are 17 residues in the CDR3. In DNA, the CDR3 is TGTGCCAGCTCGCTTAAAACCGGGAGAGGGAACGGAGAGACCCAGTACTTC. Translated, it gives CASSLKTGRGNGETQYF.

The chain couples TRBV7-9 to TRBJ2-2; TRBD1 matches at 9 bases. The ends lost 5 bases at V and 6 bases at J; junction bases unmatched: 13. The germline CDR1 and CDR2 sequences are SEHNR and FQNEAQ (reference sequence). This CDR3 region has 17 residues. For the CDR3, the DNA is TGTGCCAGCAGCGGGCGGACAGGGGTGGTAGACCCCGGGGAGCTGTTTTTT. This translates into CASSGRTGVVDPGELFF.